A selection of T cell receptor beta chains follows, all from one sample in a study of blood T cell repertoires in COVID-19. Only in-frame clones appear in the TCRdb table, and some are missing; sequencing was by immunoSEQ multiplex PCR. The sample holds around 260,000 clones, 80% to 95% seen once. The sequenced sample was PBMCs or T cells enriched from blood (not recorded which). These receptors were collected from a woman between 25 and 40 years old who had recovered from COVID-19. CDR3s include the opening cysteine and the closing phenylalanine or tryptophan. Each record gives: J gene, clone size, V gene, D gene, CDR3 protein, CDR3 DNA. D genes are given only for firm matches. Size tells how often a clone was seen (once, few, many) or the class of an expanded clone, and some rows leave it out.

TRBJ1-2 NA TRBV5-4 TRBD1 CASSSVDRDNGYTF TGTGCCAGCAGCTCGGTGGACAGGGACAATGGCTACACCTTC
TRBJ2-7 NA TRBV27 TRBD1 CASSRDRVGEQYF TGTGCCAGCAGTCGGGACAGGGTAGGGGAGCAGTACTTC
TRBJ2-7 NA TRBV25-1 NA CASSGNRELIGEQYF TGTGCCAGCAGTGGCAACAGGGAATTAATAGGCGAGCAGTACTTC
TRBJ1-1 NA TRBV11-1 NA CASSLSYNTEAFF TGTGCCAGCAGCTTATCCTATAACACTGAAGCTTTCTTT
TRBJ2-4 NA TRBV28 NA CASSFRLIAKNIQYF TGTGCCAGCAGTTTCAGGCTAATAGCCAAAAACATTCAGTACTTC
TRBJ1-2 NA TRBV10-3 NA CAARGGVGGYTF TGTGCCGCCCGGGGGGGGGTCGGAGGCTACACCTTC
TRBJ2-1 NA TRBV7-2 TRBD1 CASSLAPKTGVLTAYNEQFF TGTGCCAGCAGCTTAGCACCGAAGACAGGGGTTCTTACGGCCTACAATGAGCAGTTCTTC
TRBJ2-4 once TRBV4-3 NA CASSQGVRGSSQNIQYF TGCGCCAGCAGCCAAGGGGTGAGAGGGTCATCACAAAACATTCAGTACTTC
TRBJ2-7 few TRBV7-9 NA CASSLEQGAAYEQYF TGTGCCAGCAGCTTAGAACAGGGAGCCGCCTACGAGCAGTACTTC
TRBJ2-7 NA TRBV28 NA CASSLLQGYEQYF TGTGCCAGCAGTTTATTACAGGGCTACGAGCAGTACTTC
TRBJ2-2 NA TRBV4-3 TRBD2 CASSPGTSGSFANTGELFF TGCGCCAGCAGCCCTGGGACTAGCGGGTCATTCGCGAACACCGGGGAGCTGTTTTTT
TRBJ2-5 NA TRBV6-5 TRBD2 CASRVSGRETQYF TGTGCCAGCAGAGTTAGCGGGAGGGAGACCCAGTACTTC
TRBJ2-3 NA TRBV5-4 TRBD2 CASSPGTSGSTDTQYF TGTGCCAGCAGCCCCGGGACTAGCGGAAGCACAGATACGCAGTATTTT
TRBJ2-7 NA TRBV7-2 NA CASSGGYSSYEQYF TGTGCCAGCAGTGGAGGCTACAGCTCCTACGAGCAGTACTTC
TRBJ1-3 once TRBV5-8 NA CASSIRPGQGNTIYF TGTGCCAGCAGCATTCGACCGGGTCAAGGAAACACCATATATTTT
TRBJ1-1 once TRBV5-1 NA CASSLVPPQTEAFF TGCGCCAGCAGCTTGGTTCCCCCGCAGACTGAAGCTTTCTTT
TRBJ2-1 NA TRBV5-1 TRBD2 CASSPLGTSRPIGSYNEQFF TGCGCCAGCAGCCCGCTCGGGACTAGTCGGCCCATAGGGTCCTACAATGAGCAGTTCTTC
TRBJ2-3 NA TRBV27 TRBD2 CASSLELAGFGDTQYF TGTGCCAGCAGTTTAGAACTAGCGGGCTTCGGAGATACGCAGTATTTT
TRBJ1-2 NA TRBV3-1/TRBV3-2 TRBD1 CASSRQTGIYYGYTF TGTGCCAGCAGCCGCCAGACAGGGATTTACTATGGCTACACCTTC
TRBJ2-1 once TRBV30 TRBD2 CAWIPGVAGDDNEQFF TGTGCCTGGATCCCAGGGGTAGCGGGAGATGACAATGAGCAGTTCTTC
TRBJ2-1 NA TRBV11-1 NA CASSVRDTSSYNEQFF TGTGCCAGCAGCGTCCGGGACACAAGCTCCTACAATGAGCAGTTCTTC
TRBJ2-2 NA TRBV27 TRBD2 CASSLQAGSTGELFF TGTGCCAGCAGTTTACAAGCGGGAAGCACCGGGGAGCTGTTTTTT
TRBJ2-7 NA TRBV11-2 TRBD2 CASSGLAGVPYEQYF TGTGCCAGCAGCGGACTAGCGGGAGTCCCCTACGAGCAGTACTTC
TRBJ2-3 NA TRBV18 TRBD2 CASSPTGGGGDTQYF TGTGCCAGCTCACCTACGGGAGGTGGGGGAGATACGCAGTATTTT
TRBJ1-1 NA TRBV3-1/TRBV3-2 TRBD1 CASSSTGTGGTEAFF TGTGCCAGCAGCTCTACCGGGACAGGGGGCACTGAAGCTTTCTTT
TRBJ1-2 NA TRBV10-3 NA CAIRSELVGYTF TGTGCCATCAGGTCGGAGTTGGTTGGCTACACCTTC
TRBJ2-3 NA TRBV7-2 TRBD2 CASSPVPLAGTDTQYF TGTGCCAGCAGCCCCGTCCCACTAGCGGGAACAGATACGCAGTATTTT
TRBJ2-1 NA TRBV7-2 TRBD2 CASRFRSGRRYNEQFF TGTGCCAGCAGATTTCGTAGCGGGAGGAGATACAATGAGCAGTTCTTC
TRBJ2-1 NA TRBV6-5 NA CASRITGTDEQFF TGTGCCAGCAGGATTACAGGGACGGATGAGCAGTTCTTC
TRBJ1-2 NA TRBV7-2 NA CASSPGRTYGYTF TGTGCCAGCAGCCCCGGACGGACTTATGGCTACACCTTC
TRBJ1-5 NA TRBV19 NA CASSVGNRNQPQHF TGTGCCAGTAGTGTCGGGAACCGCAATCAGCCCCAGCATTTT
TRBJ1-6 NA TRBV7-8 NA CASSFLSGSYNSPLHF TGTGCCAGCAGCTTCCTCAGCGGCTCCTATAATTCACCCCTCCACTTT
TRBJ2-7 NA TRBV11-2 TRBD2 CASSWTSGSTISYEQYF TGTGCCAGCAGCTGGACTAGCGGGAGTACGATCTCCTACGAGCAGTACTTC
TRBJ1-2 NA TRBV10-2 TRBD1 CASSEATGIYGYTF TGCGCCAGCAGTGAGGCGACAGGGATCTATGGCTACACCTTC
TRBJ1-5 NA TRBV19 TRBD1 CASSGTGQPLANQPQHF TGTGCCAGTAGTGGGACAGGGCAACCCCTAGCCAATCAGCCCCAGCATTTT
TRBJ2-7 NA TRBV20-1 NA CSVGGYEQYF TGCAGTGTGGGGGGCTACGAGCAGTACTTC